The present entry profiles one T cell receptor beta chain with its context. The antigen is undetermined. Primers: 60 Vbeta forward and 13 Jbeta reverse. The protocol was immunoSEQ multiplex PCR, while the TCRdb copy is restricted to in-frame clones and leaves out a portion. The data contain some 150,000 clones, almost 80% of them singletons. The entry originates in a study of cytomegalovirus exposure and HLA in healthy donors. Across the whole study: Unique TCR beta sequences numbering 95 million to 130 million came from about 179 million T cells in an earlier analysis.

Study findings and constraints: Follow-up analysis later connected one missense variant in DCLRE1C with trimming of TCR beta V- and J-genes.

Trimming took off 7 bases at V and 7 bases at J, with 13 bases between the two ends. This CDR3 has 12 residues. Germline values: CDR1 SQVTM, CDR2 ANQGSEA. The TCR sequence derives from a male donor in good health and CMV-seronegative. Sequencing used PBMCs. The V call is TRBV29-1, the J call TRBJ2-2; TRBD1 might be the D (6 bases). Here the CDR3 reads CSAGTFSGELFF. The DNA for the CDR3 is TGCAGCGCAGGGACATTCAGCGGGGAGCTGTTTTTT.